The rows below give T cell receptor beta chains drawn from one sample of a study of blood T cell repertoires in COVID-19. The method was immunoSEQ multiplex PCR; TCRdb's version includes in-frame clones alone and lacks a portion of them. Of just over 250,000 clones listed, around 87% are singletons. Sequenced sample: peripheral blood. These TCRs come from a woman in her 50s with acute or convalescent COVID-19. Each CDR3 is given with its conserved first and last residue. The order of the fields is D gene, J gene, V gene, clone size, CDR3 protein, CDR3 DNA. D genes are given only for firm matches. A row's size may be missing; if present it is once, few, many or a size class.

d_gene: .; j_gene: TRBJ1-5; v_gene: TRBV10-3; abundance: .; CDR3aa: CAISETVPSNQPQHF; CDR3nt: TGTGCCATCAGTGAAACGGTCCCTAGCAATCAGCCCCAGCATTTT
d_gene: TRBD1; j_gene: TRBJ2-7; v_gene: TRBV27; abundance: .; CDR3aa: CASSLRTGNEQYF; CDR3nt: TGTGCCAGCAGTCTCAGGACAGGGAACGAGCAGTACTTC
d_gene: TRBD1; j_gene: TRBJ1-1; v_gene: TRBV27; abundance: .; CDR3aa: CATAHRGAGTEAFF; CDR3nt: TGTGCCACCGCCCACAGGGGAGCGGGCACTGAAGCTTTCTTT
d_gene: TRBD1; j_gene: TRBJ1-1; v_gene: TRBV9; abundance: .; CDR3aa: CASSPRRTGASNTEAFF; CDR3nt: TGTGCCAGCAGCCCGCGGAGGACAGGAGCTTCGAACACTGAAGCTTTCTTT
d_gene: .; j_gene: TRBJ1-4; v_gene: TRBV2; abundance: .; CDR3aa: CASRADNSGEKLFF; CDR3nt: TGTGCCAGCAGGGCGGACAATTCTGGGGAAAAACTGTTTTTT
d_gene: .; j_gene: TRBJ2-7; v_gene: TRBV5-4; abundance: few; CDR3aa: CASSFSTGRSYEQYF; CDR3nt: TGTGCCAGCAGCTTTTCTACAGGTCGCTCCTACGAGCAGTACTTC
d_gene: TRBD1; j_gene: TRBJ1-6; v_gene: TRBV5-1; abundance: .; CDR3aa: CASSFAQGGHNSPLHF; CDR3nt: TGCGCCAGCAGCTTTGCACAGGGGGGACATAATTCACCCCTCCACTTT
d_gene: .; j_gene: TRBJ1-1; v_gene: TRBV2; abundance: .; CDR3aa: CASRVGVNTEAFF; CDR3nt: TGTGCCAGCAGAGTCGGGGTGAACACTGAAGCTTTCTTT
d_gene: .; j_gene: TRBJ2-1; v_gene: TRBV11-3; abundance: .; CDR3aa: CASSGGTVYNEQFF; CDR3nt: TGTGCCAGCAGCGGGGGGACAGTGTACAATGAGCAGTTCTTC
d_gene: .; j_gene: TRBJ2-7; v_gene: TRBV6-5; abundance: .; CDR3aa: CASTQPRGSYEQYF; CDR3nt: TGTGCCAGCACTCAGCCCCGGGGTTCCTACGAGCAGTACTTC
d_gene: TRBD1; j_gene: TRBJ1-4; v_gene: TRBV30; abundance: .; CDR3aa: CAGQPRDRDEKLFF; CDR3nt: TGTGCCGGCCAACCCCGGGACAGGGATGAAAAACTGTTTTTT
d_gene: TRBD1; j_gene: TRBJ2-7; v_gene: TRBV5-1; abundance: few; CDR3aa: CASSRDGQGAREQYF; CDR3nt: TGCGCCAGCAGCCGGGACGGACAGGGGGCAAGGGAGCAGTACTTC
d_gene: .; j_gene: TRBJ2-5; v_gene: TRBV30; abundance: .; CDR3aa: CAWSGAETQYF; CDR3nt: TGTGCCTGGAGTGGCGCGGAGACCCAGTACTTC
d_gene: .; j_gene: TRBJ2-1; v_gene: TRBV9; abundance: .; CDR3aa: CASSVTLSGFNNEQFF; CDR3nt: TGTGCCAGCAGCGTAACCCTAAGCGGCTTCAACAATGAGCAGTTCTTC
d_gene: TRBD2; j_gene: TRBJ2-1; v_gene: TRBV10-3; abundance: .; CDR3aa: CAISTSGRSNEQFF; CDR3nt: TGTGCCATCAGTACTAGCGGGAGAAGCAATGAGCAGTTCTTC
d_gene: TRBD2; j_gene: TRBJ2-5; v_gene: TRBV5-1; abundance: .; CDR3aa: CASSLAQREGETQYF; CDR3nt: TGCGCCAGCAGCTTGGCCCAGCGGGAAGGAGAGACCCAGTACTTC
d_gene: .; j_gene: TRBJ1-2; v_gene: TRBV19; abundance: once; CDR3aa: CASSIHRTGNSGYTF; CDR3nt: TGTGCCAGTAGTATCCACCGAACAGGGAATAGCGGCTACACCTTC
d_gene: .; j_gene: TRBJ1-2; v_gene: TRBV18; abundance: .; CDR3aa: CASSQGGREDGYTF; CDR3nt: TGTGCCAGCTCACAAGGAGGTAGGGAGGATGGCTACACCTTC
d_gene: TRBD1; j_gene: TRBJ1-1; v_gene: TRBV6-5; abundance: .; CDR3aa: CASRDRAGLAEAFF; CDR3nt: TGTGCCAGCAGGGACAGGGCAGGGTTGGCTGAAGCTTTCTTT
d_gene: .; j_gene: TRBJ2-5; v_gene: TRBV2; abundance: .; CDR3aa: CASSLVETQYF; CDR3nt: TGTGCCAGCAGTTTAGTGGAGACCCAGTACTTC
d_gene: TRBD1; j_gene: TRBJ1-4; v_gene: TRBV2; abundance: .; CDR3aa: CASRRGQGTNEKLFF; CDR3nt: TGTGCCAGCCGCCGGGGACAGGGGACTAATGAAAAACTGTTTTTT
d_gene: TRBD1; j_gene: TRBJ2-1; v_gene: TRBV7-2; abundance: .; CDR3aa: CASSFSPGQGNEQFF; CDR3nt: TGTGCCAGCAGCTTCTCGCCGGGACAGGGCAATGAGCAGTTCTTC
d_gene: TRBD1; j_gene: TRBJ1-2; v_gene: TRBV5-1; abundance: .; CDR3aa: CASSSLGTGGGYTF; CDR3nt: TGCGCCAGCAGCTCGTTAGGGACAGGGGGAGGCTACACCTTC
d_gene: TRBD2; j_gene: TRBJ2-7; v_gene: TRBV28; abundance: few; CDR3aa: CASSFLAGAYEQYF; CDR3nt: TGTGCCAGCAGTTTTCTAGCGGGAGCCTACGAGCAGTACTTC
d_gene: TRBD2; j_gene: TRBJ2-1; v_gene: TRBV6-5; abundance: few; CDR3aa: CASSYGLAGNNEQFF; CDR3nt: TGTGCCAGCAGTTACGGGCTAGCGGGAAACAATGAGCAGTTCTTC
d_gene: TRBD1; j_gene: TRBJ2-1; v_gene: TRBV3-1/TRBV3-2; abundance: .; CDR3aa: CASRRTGQSKHNEQFF; CDR3nt: TGTGCCAGCAGACGGACGGGACAGTCTAAACACAATGAGCAGTTCTTC
d_gene: TRBD1; j_gene: TRBJ2-7; v_gene: TRBV2; abundance: .; CDR3aa: CASKADRGHYEQYF; CDR3nt: TGTGCCAGCAAGGCGGACAGGGGGCACTACGAGCAGTACTTC
d_gene: TRBD2; j_gene: TRBJ2-3; v_gene: TRBV9; abundance: .; CDR3aa: CASSVAIAGLGTDTQYF; CDR3nt: TGTGCCAGCAGCGTAGCGATAGCGGGCCTTGGCACAGATACGCAGTATTTT
d_gene: .; j_gene: TRBJ2-2; v_gene: TRBV24-1; abundance: .; CDR3aa: CATSDAGTTNTGELFF; CDR3nt: TGTGCCACCAGTGATGCCGGGACAACCAACACCGGGGAGCTGTTTTTT
d_gene: .; j_gene: TRBJ1-4; v_gene: TRBV19; abundance: .; CDR3aa: CASGQTITATNEKLFF; CDR3nt: TGTGCCAGTGGACAAACCATAACGGCAACTAATGAAAAACTGTTTTTT
d_gene: TRBD1; j_gene: TRBJ1-1; v_gene: TRBV5-1; abundance: .; CDR3aa: CASSFIGGTVNPFEEAFF; CDR3nt: TGCGCCAGCAGCTTTATCGGAGGGACAGTTAACCCGTTCGAGGAAGCTTTCTTT
d_gene: TRBD1; j_gene: TRBJ1-2; v_gene: TRBV7-8; abundance: .; CDR3aa: CASSSRQGSSNYGYTF; CDR3nt: TGTGCCAGCAGCTCCAGACAGGGATCGTCTAACTATGGCTACACCTTC
d_gene: TRBD1; j_gene: TRBJ2-3; v_gene: TRBV19; abundance: .; CDR3aa: CASSILGQGDSDTQYF; CDR3nt: TGTGCCAGTAGTATACTGGGACAGGGTGATTCAGATACGCAGTATTTT
d_gene: .; j_gene: TRBJ1-5; v_gene: TRBV2; abundance: .; CDR3aa: CASSFLRTNSNQPQHF; CDR3nt: TGTGCCAGCAGTTTTTTAAGAACTAATAGCAATCAGCCCCAGCATTTT
d_gene: TRBD1; j_gene: TRBJ1-5; v_gene: TRBV19; abundance: .; CDR3aa: CASSIPQGAQPQHF; CDR3nt: TGTGCCAGTAGTATCCCACAGGGGGCCCAGCCCCAGCATTTT
d_gene: .; j_gene: TRBJ1-4; v_gene: TRBV10-3; abundance: .; CDR3aa: CAARGRGGNEKLFF; CDR3nt: TGTGCCGCCCGCGGGAGGGGCGGAAATGAAAAACTGTTTTTT
d_gene: .; j_gene: TRBJ2-7; v_gene: TRBV5-4; abundance: few; CDR3aa: CASSLSGPYEQYF; CDR3nt: TGTGCCAGCAGCTTATCCGGTCCCTACGAGCAGTACTTC
d_gene: .; j_gene: TRBJ2-4; v_gene: TRBV4-3; abundance: .; CDR3aa: CASSQFAGLAKNIQYF; CDR3nt: TGCGCCAGCAGCCAGTTCGCGGGACTAGCCAAAAACATTCAGTACTTC
d_gene: .; j_gene: TRBJ1-4; v_gene: TRBV7-9; abundance: .; CDR3aa: CASSPRRGLGTNEKLFF; CDR3nt: TGTGCCAGCAGCCCACGAAGGGGTCTAGGGACTAATGAAAAACTGTTTTTT
d_gene: .; j_gene: TRBJ1-2; v_gene: TRBV7-9; abundance: .; CDR3aa: CASSLNSIVYGYTF; CDR3nt: TGTGCCAGCAGCTTAAACAGCATTGTCTATGGCTACACCTTC
d_gene: .; j_gene: TRBJ2-3; v_gene: TRBV12-3/TRBV12-4; abundance: .; CDR3aa: CASSFVRADTQYF; CDR3nt: TGTGCCAGCAGTTTTGTTCGAGCAGATACGCAGTATTTT
d_gene: .; j_gene: TRBJ2-7; v_gene: TRBV5-1; abundance: .; CDR3aa: CASSLGAVYEQYF; CDR3nt: TGCGCCAGCAGCTTGGGAGCTGTCTACGAGCAGTACTTC
d_gene: TRBD1; j_gene: TRBJ2-2; v_gene: TRBV5-4; abundance: .; CDR3aa: CASSAGTESTGELFF; CDR3nt: TGTGCCAGCAGCGCCGGGACAGAAAGCACCGGGGAGCTGTTTTTT
d_gene: TRBD2; j_gene: TRBJ2-3; v_gene: TRBV28; abundance: .; CDR3aa: CASRPTGTSPTDTQYF; CDR3nt: TGTGCCAGCAGGCCCACCGGGACTAGCCCCACAGATACGCAGTATTTT
d_gene: TRBD1; j_gene: TRBJ2-3; v_gene: TRBV6-2/TRBV6-3; abundance: .; CDR3aa: CASRPADRQQYF; CDR3nt: TGTGCCAGCCGCCCCGCGGACAGGCAGCAGTATTTT
d_gene: TRBD2; j_gene: TRBJ2-2; v_gene: TRBV5-1; abundance: .; CDR3aa: CASSLNGLAVTNTGELFF; CDR3nt: TGCGCCAGCAGCTTGAATGGACTAGCGGTTACAAACACCGGGGAGCTGTTTTTT
d_gene: .; j_gene: TRBJ2-2; v_gene: TRBV5-1; abundance: few; CDR3aa: CASEAGQNTGELFF; CDR3nt: TGCGCCAGCGAGGCAGGACAGAACACCGGGGAGCTGTTTTTT
d_gene: .; j_gene: TRBJ1-1; v_gene: TRBV28; abundance: few; CDR3aa: CASSFGLNTEAFF; CDR3nt: TGTGCCAGCAGTTTCGGGTTAAACACTGAAGCTTTCTTT
d_gene: .; j_gene: TRBJ2-1; v_gene: TRBV15; abundance: once; CDR3aa: CATSRIVYNEQFF; CDR3nt: TGTGCCACCAGCAGAATCGTATACAATGAGCAGTTCTTC
d_gene: TRBD1; j_gene: TRBJ2-1; v_gene: TRBV28; abundance: .; CDR3aa: CASSSLPDRGSDEQFF; CDR3nt: TGTGCCAGCAGTTCCCTCCCCGACAGGGGGAGCGATGAGCAGTTCTTC